Each of the 15 T cell receptor beta chains below was sequenced from the same sample in a study of blood T cell repertoires in COVID-19. Measured with immunoSEQ multiplex PCR; TCRdb has only the in-frame clones, and not every one. The top ten hold around 2.9% of the sample, which has around 94,000 clones, approximately 86% seen once. Sequenced sample: peripheral blood. These receptors all stem from a man in his fifties or sixties with active or convalescent COVID-19.

J is TRBJ1-3 and V is TRBV19, with D tentatively TRBD1 (6 bases). V shed 7 bases and J shed 4 bases, with 11 bases lying between them. There are 13 residues in the CDR3. Germline CDR1 is LNHDA and CDR2 is SQIVND (reference sequence). In DNA, the CDR3 is TGTGCCAGTACCTTGACAGGAGGAAACACCATATATTTT. Translated: CASTLTGGNTIYF.

V usage is TRBV3-1 (or the pseudogene TRBV3-2) and J usage is TRBJ2-3, with D possibly TRBD2 on 5 matching bases. The germline CDR1 and CDR2 sequences are LGHDT and YNNKEL (reference sequence). The CDR3 extends over 15 amino acids. The V and J ends lost 0 bases and 6 bases respectively, with 13 bases between them. CDR3 bases: TGTGCCAGCAGCCAAGATAGGGTCCGAGGGGATACGCAGTATTTT. Its translation is CASSQDRVRGDTQYF.

J is TRBJ1-6 and V is TRBV7-8, with a possible D match to TRBD1 (6 bases). Germline V gives CDR1 SGHVS, CDR2 FQNEAQ. Trimming took off 5 bases at V and 14 bases at J, with 28 bases between the two ends. The CDR3 totals 17 residues. This chain's CDR3 is CASSIGAGTISSITLHF. Written as DNA, the CDR3 is TGTGCCAGCAGCATAGGGGCCGGGACAATTTCTTCTATCACCCTCCACTTT.

The V gene is TRBV5-4, the J gene TRBJ2-2, with TRBD1 matching over 10 bases. The CDR3 totals 15 residues. Looked up from germline, CDR1 is SGHNT and CDR2 is YYREEE (reference sequence). With V trimmed by 4 bases and J by 4 bases, 4 bases remained unmatched. This chain's CDR3 is CASSLGQGGTGELFF. The CDR3 DNA follows: TGTGCCAGCAGCCTCGGACAGGGGGGCACCGGGGAGCTGTTTTTT.

The CDR3 bases are TGTGCCAGCAGCTTTTCCGGGACAGGACCCAATGAGCAGTTCTTC. Translation: CASSFSGTGPNEQFF. The rearrangement joins TRBV11-2 to TRBJ2-1; 8 positions match TRBD1. The germline V gene has CDR1 SGHAT and CDR2 FQNNGV. Trimming at V came to 3 bases and at J to 6 bases, leaving 7 bases not matched to a gene. CDR3 length equals 15 residues.

The chain recombines TRBV29-1 with TRBJ1-1; D call uncertain. V shed 4 bases and J shed 0 bases, with 12 bases lying between them. Per germline, CDR1 SQVTM and CDR2 ANQGSEA. CDR3 size: 14 residues. The chain's CDR3 is CSVVEAVMNTEAFF. CDR3 nucleotide sequence: TGCAGCGTTGTGGAGGCAGTCATGAACACTGAAGCTTTCTTT.

This chain joins TRBV7-2 and TRBJ2-7; D is unresolved. The CDR3 is made up of 14 amino acids. Trimming took off 4 bases at V and 2 bases at J, with 12 bases between the two ends. Germline CDR1 reads SGHTA; CDR2 reads FQGNSA. The CDR3 here is CASSSDIFPYEQYF. For the CDR3, the DNA is TGTGCCAGCAGCTCTGACATATTTCCCTACGAGCAGTACTTC.

The chain couples TRBV5-1 to TRBJ2-2, with D possibly matching TRBD2 (5 bases). Germline loops: CDR1 SGHRS, CDR2 YFSETQ. The length of the CDR3 is 13 residues. The ends were cut back, 2 bases at V and 6 bases at J, with 8 bases in the middle. In DNA form, the CDR3 reads TGCGCCAGCAGCTTAGCGGAGGCCGGGGAGCTGTTTTTT. The encoded protein is CASSLAEAGELFF.

This chain joins TRBV10-1 and TRBJ2-1; tentatively, D is TRBD1 (5 bases). V shed 2 bases and J shed 11 bases, with 7 bases lying between them. The CDR3 length is 11 residues. Per the germline V gene, CDR1 is WNHNN and CDR2 is SYGVQD (reference sequence). In DNA, the CDR3 is TGCGCCAGCAGTGAGACAGGAAAGCAGTTCTTC. The encoded protein is CASSETGKQFF.

The table lists this clone with a count of one. The chain has TRBV2 and TRBJ2-5; no reliable D call. The germline V gene encodes CDR1 SNHLY and CDR2 FYNNEI. V lost 4 bases and J lost 0, with 12 bases in between. There are 15 residues in the CDR3. The CDR3, as DNA: TGTGCCAGCAGTGTGGGCCTCGTCTACCAAGAGACCCAGTACTTC. Translated: CASSVGLVYQETQYF.

The chain couples TRBV28 to TRBJ1-5; tentative D call: TRBD1 (5 bases). V was pared by 5 bases and J by 6 bases, with 20 bases between. This CDR3 contains 16 residues. Germline CDR1 and CDR2: MDHEN and SYDVKM. The CDR3 DNA sequence: TGTGCCAGCAGTAGCAGGGTCGGGTTTCGAGGTCAGCCCCAGCATTTT. Its translation: CASSSRVGFRGQPQHF.

The gene calls are TRBV28 and TRBJ1-1, with 10 bases fitting TRBD1. With V trimmed by 2 bases and J by 7 bases, 10 bases remained unmatched. Germline-derived CDR1 and CDR2 are MDHEN and SYDVKM. The CDR3 totals 16 residues. The CDR3 here is CASSLPGQGKIGEAFF. The CDR3 nucleotides are TGTGCCAGCAGTTTACCGGGACAGGGGAAGATTGGTGAAGCTTTCTTT.

V usage is TRBV10-3 and J usage is TRBJ2-3; 10 bases map to TRBD2. This CDR3 comprises 16 residues. Unmatched junction bases numbered 3, after V lost 3 bases and J lost 0 bases. Germline V lookup: CDR1 ENHRY, CDR2 SYGVKD. CDR3 amino acids: CAISDSSGGSTDTQYF. CDR3 DNA sequence: TGTGCCATCAGTGACTCTAGCGGGGGAAGCACAGATACGCAGTATTTT.

V usage is TRBV9 and J usage is TRBJ2-7; D may be TRBD1 (5 bases). With 0 bases removed from V and 6 bases from J, the gap between germline ends came to 16 bases. Germline values: CDR1 SGDLS, CDR2 YYNGEE. The CDR3 has 15 residues. The CDR3 region is CASSVATQGVGEQYV. The CDR3 DNA reads as TGTGCCAGCAGCGTAGCAACCCAAGGGGTGGGCGAGCAGTACGTC.

V is TRBV27 and J is TRBJ1-4; 8 bases are a match to TRBD1. The germline V gene has CDR1 MNHEY and CDR2 SMNVEV (reference sequence). CDR3 length: 14 amino acids. Trimming at V came to 6 bases and at J to 7 bases, leaving 7 bases not matched to a gene. CDR3 sequence reads: CASRLRQGSEKLFF. For the CDR3, the DNA is TGTGCCAGCAGGCTTAGACAGGGGAGTGAAAAACTGTTTTTT.